This record concerns one T cell receptor (beta chain) sequence. No antigen is known for it. The data originate from a study of T cell responses to AZD1222 COVID-19 vaccine. Only in-frame clones appear in the TCRdb table, and some are missing; sequencing was by immunoSEQ multiplex PCR. The sample has approximately 70,000 clones, 87% seen once. Study-wide results and limits: The CD4 TCRs associated with vaccination extended across spike and predominated at 160-218 and 743-854. AZD1222 recipients seropositive at baseline numbered only five to seven.

With 3 bases removed from V and 4 bases from J, the gap between germline ends came to 11 bases. This CDR3 has 14 residues. The germline CDR1 and CDR2 sequences are MRHNA and SNTAGT. The sequenced sample was peripheral blood, obtained on day 0 of AZD1222 vaccination. This TCR was recovered from an adult in good health. V gene TRBV6-4 combines with J gene TRBJ2-3, with D possibly being TRBD2 (5 bases). In DNA form, the CDR3 reads TGTGCCAGCAGTGAACGGGGTCCCCCAGATACGCAGTATTTT. This translates into CASSERGPPDTQYF.